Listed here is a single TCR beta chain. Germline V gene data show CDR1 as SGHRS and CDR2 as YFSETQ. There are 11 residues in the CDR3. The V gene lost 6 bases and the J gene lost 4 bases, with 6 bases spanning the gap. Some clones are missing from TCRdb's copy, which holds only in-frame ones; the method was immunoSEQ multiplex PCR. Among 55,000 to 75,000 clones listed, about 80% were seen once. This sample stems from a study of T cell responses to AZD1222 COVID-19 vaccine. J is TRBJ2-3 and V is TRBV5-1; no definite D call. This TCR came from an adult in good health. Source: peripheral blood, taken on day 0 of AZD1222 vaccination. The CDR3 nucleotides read TGCGCCAGCACTCAGTCAGATACGCAGTATTTT. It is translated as CASTQSDTQYF.